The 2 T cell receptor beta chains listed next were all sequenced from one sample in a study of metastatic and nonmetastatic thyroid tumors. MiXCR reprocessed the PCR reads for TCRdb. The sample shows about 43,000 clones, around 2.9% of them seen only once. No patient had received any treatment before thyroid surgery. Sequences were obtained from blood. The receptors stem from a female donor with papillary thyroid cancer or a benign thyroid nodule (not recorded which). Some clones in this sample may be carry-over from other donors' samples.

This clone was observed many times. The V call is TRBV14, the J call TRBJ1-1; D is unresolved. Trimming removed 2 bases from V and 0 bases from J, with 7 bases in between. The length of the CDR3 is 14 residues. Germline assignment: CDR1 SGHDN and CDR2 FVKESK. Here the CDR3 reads CASSQNWMNTEAFF. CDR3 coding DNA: TGTGCCAGCAGCCAAAACTGGATGAACACTGAAGCTTTCTTT.

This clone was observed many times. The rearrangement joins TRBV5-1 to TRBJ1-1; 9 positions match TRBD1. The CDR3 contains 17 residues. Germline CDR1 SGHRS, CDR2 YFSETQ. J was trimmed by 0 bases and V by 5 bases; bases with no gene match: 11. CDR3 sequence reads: CASSLPRQGGVNTEAFF. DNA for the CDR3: TGCGCCAGCAGTCTCCCAAGACAGGGGGGAGTGAACACTGAAGCTTTCTTT. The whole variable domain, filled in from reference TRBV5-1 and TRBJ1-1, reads KAGVTQTPRYLIKTRGQQVTLSCSPISGHRSVSWYQQTPGQGLQFLFEYFSETQRNKGNFPGRFSGRQFSNSRSEMNVSTLELGDSALYLCASSLPRQGGVNTEAFFGQGTRLTVV.